The 18 T cell receptor beta chains reported below all come from one sample, sequenced in a study of blood T cell repertoires in COVID-19. TCRdb's table, derived via immunoSEQ multiplex PCR, lists solely in-frame clones and lacks some. Of 35,000 to 55,000 clones in the sample, under 90% were seen once. The sequencing sample was made of peripheral blood. The receptors were sampled from a woman between 65 and 79 years old with acute or convalescent COVID-19.

This clone turned up a few times. The chain combines TRBV14 with TRBJ2-1, with a possible D match to TRBD1 (5 bases). V was pared by 1 base and J by 7 bases, with 11 bases between. This CDR3 spans 14 amino acids. Germline CDR1 reads SGHDN; CDR2 reads FVKESK. CDR3 loop: CASSQVWGQNEQFF. The CDR3 DNA reads as TGTGCCAGCAGCCAAGTCTGGGGCCAGAATGAGCAGTTCTTC.

The chain uses TRBV19 and TRBJ2-1; 8 nucleotides match TRBD2. The ends lost 4 bases at V and 8 bases at J; junction bases unmatched: 10. From germline, CDR1 is LNHDA and CDR2 SQIVND (reference sequence). The CDR3 runs to 15 residues. The chain's CDR3 is CASSTPGGRRDEQFF. In DNA, the CDR3 is TGTGCCAGTAGTACCCCGGGCGGGAGGAGAGATGAGCAGTTCTTC.

The table lists this clone with a count of one. The chain employs TRBV21-1 and TRBJ2-4; the D segment call TRBD1 is taken from the table without a DNA check. TRBV21-1 is an annotated pseudogene. This CDR3 is 19 amino acids long. CDR3 residues: CASSKAQVKRGTGDHIQYF. CDR3 coding DNA: TGTGCCAGCAGCAAAGCCCAAGTTAAACGGGGGACAGGGGATCACATTCAGTACTTC.

The rearrangement joins TRBV12-2 to TRBJ1-1; TRBD1, as called in the table, went unchecked against the DNA. TRBV12-2 counts as a pseudogene. This CDR3 has 18 residues. The DNA for the CDR3 is TGTGCAAGTCGCTCGCGATGTACAGGGAACCTATACAACACTGAAGCTTTCTTT. This codes for CASRSRCTGNLYNTEAFF.

The chain links TRBV11-2 to TRBJ2-4; the D gene is possibly TRBD2 (6 bases). CDR3 length: 14 amino acids. Trimming left V 3 bases short and J 4 bases short, with 10 bases between. Looked up from germline, CDR1 is SGHAT and CDR2 is FQNNGV. The CDR3: CASSFAGTKNIQYF. CDR3 bases: TGTGCCAGCAGCTTTGCGGGGACTAAAAACATTCAGTACTTC.

This clone was seen only a few times. The chain carries TRBV5-1 and TRBJ2-3; D is unresolved. CDR1 and CDR2 (germline): SGHRS, YFSETQ. This CDR3 comprises 15 residues. Trimming left V 0 bases short and J 0 bases short, with 8 bases between. CDR3: CASSLAAVSTDTQYF. For the CDR3, the DNA is TGCGCCAGCAGCTTGGCCGCGGTTAGCACAGATACGCAGTATTTT. The full variable domain, with the rest looked up from reference TRBV5-1 and TRBJ2-3, is KAGVTQTPRYLIKTRGQQVTLSCSPISGHRSVSWYQQTPGQGLQFLFEYFSETQRNKGNFPGRFSGRQFSNSRSEMNVSTLELGDSALYLCASSLAAVSTDTQYFGPGTRLTVL.

The gene calls are TRBV14 and TRBJ2-7; 7 bases fit TRBD2. The CDR3 has 14 residues. V shed 5 bases and J 9 bases; nucleotides not matched to a gene: 13. Germline CDR1 SGHDN, CDR2 FVKESK. CDR3 coding DNA: TGTGCCAGCAGCGTCCGAGGACTAGATGAATGGCAGTACTTC. This gives the protein CASSVRGLDEWQYF.

This clone was picked up a small number of times. This chain uses TRBV14 with TRBJ2-7, with D possibly being TRBD1 (6 bases). The V gene lost 4 bases and the J gene lost 6 bases, with 19 bases spanning the gap. The length of the CDR3 is 15 residues. Per the germline V gene, CDR1 is SGHDN and CDR2 is FVKESK. As DNA, the CDR3 is TGTGCCAGCAGCCGAATGGACAGACGGTCTACCGAGCAGTACTTC. The encoded protein is CASSRMDRRSTEQYF. The variable domain in full, completed from reference TRBV14 and TRBJ2-7, reads EAGVTQFPSHSVIEKGQTVTLRCDPISGHDNLYWYRRVMGKEIKFLLHFVKESKQDESGMPNNRFLAERTGGTYSTLKVQPAELEDSGVYFCASSRMDRRSTEQYFGPGTRLTVT.

The chain links TRBV6-5 to TRBJ1-5, with 8 bases fitting TRBD1. The CDR3 covers 15 residues. V was clipped by 6 bases and J by 0 bases; unmatched bases: 4. Per the germline V gene, CDR1 is MNHEY and CDR2 is SVGAGI. Written as DNA, the CDR3 is TGTGCCAGCAGGTCACAGGGGGTTAGCAATCAGCCCCAGCATTTT. It translates to CASRSQGVSNQPQHF.

This clone was counted a few times. The genes are TRBV27 and TRBJ2-2; a weak D match, TRBD2 (5 bases). Germline V gene data show CDR1 as MNHEY and CDR2 as SMNVEV (reference sequence). The CDR3 is 14 amino acids. V was clipped by 7 bases and J by 1 base, with 10 bases between them. The CDR3: CASTMEVNTGELFF. DNA for the CDR3: TGTGCCAGCACGATGGAGGTGAACACCGGGGAGCTGTTTTTT.

The CDR3 bases are TGCAGTGCTAGTGTCACAGCCAGCTATGGCTACACCTTC. It specifies CSASVTASYGYTF. V usage is TRBV20-1 and J usage is TRBJ1-2; D not certain. The CDR3 is 13 residues long. Trimming removed 3 bases at V and 4 bases at J, with 12 bases between. The germline gives CDR1 DFQATT, CDR2 SNEGSKA (reference sequence).

This chain uses TRBV7-3 with TRBJ2-1; no definite D call. CDR1 and CDR2 (germline): SGHTA, FQGTGA. The CDR3 has 15 residues. The germline V and J ends were trimmed by 0 bases and 3 bases, with 9 bases remaining between them. CDR3: CASSLTSSLYNEQFF. In DNA form, the CDR3 reads TGTGCCAGCAGCTTAACTAGCAGCCTCTACAATGAGCAGTTCTTC.

This chain uses TRBV30 with TRBJ2-2; D gene ambiguous. CDR1 is GTSNPN and CDR2 is SVGIG in the germline V gene (reference sequence). The CDR3 consists of 14 residues. V was clipped by 2 bases and J by 8 bases, with 15 bases between them. The CDR3: CAWSQILRLGELFF. The CDR3, as DNA: TGTGCCTGGAGTCAAATTCTCCGGTTGGGGGAGCTGTTTTTT.

This clone was seen more than once but under ten times. The V gene is TRBV7-9, the J gene TRBJ2-7, with 9 bases aligning to TRBD1. The V gene end was trimmed by 5 bases and the J gene end by 1 base; junction bases not matched to a gene: 3. The CDR3 sequence is 14 residues long. Germline V gene sequence: CDR1 SEHNR, CDR2 FQNEAQ (reference sequence). The CDR3 DNA sequence: TGTGCCAGCAGCCGACAGGGGGTGTCCTACGAGCAGTACTTC. Translating gives CASSRQGVSYEQYF.

This clone was seen more than once but under ten times. The V call is TRBV5-1, the J call TRBJ1-3; a weak D match, TRBD1 (6 bases). V was cut by 3 bases and J by 5 bases, with 12 bases left in between. CDR1 and CDR2 from the germline V gene are SGHRS and YFSETQ. The CDR3 spans 14 residues. The CDR3 DNA sequence: TGCGCCAGCAGCTCTACAGGGAACCGAAACACCATATATTTT. This encodes CASSSTGNRNTIYF.

The chain couples TRBV3-1 (or the pseudogene TRBV3-2) to TRBJ2-2; 7 nucleotides agree with TRBD2. The CDR3 spans 14 residues. J was trimmed by 7 bases and V by 2 bases; bases with no gene match: 4. Per the germline V gene, CDR1 is LGHDT and CDR2 is YNNKEL (reference sequence). CDR3 sequence reads: CASSQNGGIGELFF. The CDR3 coding sequence is TGTGCCAGCAGCCAAAACGGGGGGATCGGGGAGCTGTTTTTT.

V and J are TRBV7-6 and TRBJ1-2, with 7 nucleotides matching TRBD1. CDR3 length equals 16 residues. Germline CDR1 SGHVS, CDR2 FNYEAQ. V dropped 2 bases and J dropped 8; count of bases not matched to a gene: 14. The CDR3 DNA follows: TGTGCCAGCAGCTTAAGTAGGGGGCCAAGCCGACGGGGCTACACCTTC. Translating gives CASSLSRGPSRRGYTF.

DNA for the CDR3: TGTGCCAGCAGCTTAGCTGGACAGCCAAACATTCAGTACTTC. This codes for CASSLAGQPNIQYF. This chain links TRBV7-9 with TRBJ2-4, with D maybe TRBD1 (6 bases). This CDR3 contains 14 residues. In germline, CDR1 is SEHNR, CDR2 FQNEAQ (reference sequence). Trimming took 0 bases from V and 6 from J, leaving 9 bases between them.